These T cell receptor beta chains were read from a single sample in a study of multiple sclerosis patients with progressive multifocal leukoencephalopathy. TCRdb keeps only in-frame clones here, not all; method: immunoSEQ multiplex PCR. This repertoire shows 25,000 to 35,000 clones, 87% found once; its top ten account for 5.7%. This specimen was PBMCs, taken from a patient treated with natalizumab. Receptors originate from a woman between 35 and 50 years old with progressive multifocal leukoencephalopathy. The CDR3 runs from the conserved cysteine through the conserved F or W. The D gene is left open where the match is weak. A clone size is listed for some rows: how often the clone was seen (once, few, many), or a class if it is expanded.

j_call	clone_size	v_call	d_call	cdr3_nt	cdr3_aa
TRBJ2-3	NA	TRBV6-4	NA	TGTGCCAGCAGTGACTCGAGACCGGCGGGAAGGGTATGGACAGATACGCAGTATTTT	CASSDSRPAGRVWTDTQYF
TRBJ1-6	NA	TRBV12-5	NA	TGTGCTAGTGGTTTGGATACTACACCCCTCCACTTT	CASGLDTTPLHF
TRBJ1-3	NA	TRBV2	NA	TGTGCCAGCAGTGAAGATGGCGTGGACACCATATATTTT	CASSEDGVDTIYF
TRBJ2-5	NA	TRBV29-1	NA	TGCAGCGTTGAAACGGAGACCCAGTACTTC	CSVETETQYF
TRBJ1-2	NA	TRBV19	NA	TGTGCCAGTAGTATTATCAAAACGAACTATGGCTACACCTTC	CASSIIKTNYGYTF
TRBJ2-7	NA	TRBV19	TRBD2	TGTGCCAGTAGTGCTAGCGGGGGGGCCAACGAGCAGTACTTC	CASSASGGANEQYF
TRBJ1-1	NA	TRBV5-1	NA	TGCGCCAGCAGCTTGGCATTGGGGACCACTGAAGCTTTCTTT	CASSLALGTTEAFF
TRBJ2-7	NA	TRBV9	TRBD2	TGTGCCAGCAGCACTGCAGGGACTATAGGCTACGAGCAGTACTTC	CASSTAGTIGYEQYF
TRBJ2-5	once	TRBV4-3	TRBD1	TGCGCCAGCAGCCAAGGGACAGGATTTAAAGAGACCCAGTACTTC	CASSQGTGFKETQYF
TRBJ2-7	NA	TRBV7-2	TRBD1	TGTGCCAGCAGCGCCGTGACAGGGATAGGCGAGCAGTACTTC	CASSAVTGIGEQYF
TRBJ1-3	NA	TRBV2	NA	TGTGCCAGCAGTGAGGAGGGTACTGGAAACACCATATATTTT	CASSEEGTGNTIYF